Below, 27 T cell receptor beta chains from the same sample are listed, as sequenced in a study of blood T cell repertoires in COVID-19. Some clones are missing from TCRdb's copy, which holds only in-frame ones; the method was immunoSEQ multiplex PCR. Seen here are 95,000 to 120,000 clones, around 84% observed once, and the top ten hold about an eighth. The sequenced material came from peripheral blood. These receptors were collected from a human donor in a cohort sampled during active COVID-19.

The genes are TRBV2 and TRBJ1-3; 7 bases match TRBD1. CDR3 length equals 15 residues. Germline CDR1 SNHLY, CDR2 FYNNEI. The V gene end was trimmed by 7 bases and the J gene end by 0 bases; junction bases not matched to a gene: 6. CDR3 in DNA: TGTGCCAGCAAGAGGGACAGTGGCTCTGGAAACACCATATATTTT. The encoded protein is CASKRDSGSGNTIYF. Looking up the rest from reference TRBV2 and TRBJ1-3 gives the full variable domain: EPEVTQTPSHQVTQMGQEVILRCVPISNHLYFYWYRQILGQKVEFLVSFYNNEISEKSEIFDDQFSVERPDGSNFTLKIRSTKLEDSAMYFCASKRDSGSGNTIYFGEGSWLTVV.

V gene TRBV6-5 combines with J gene TRBJ2-7, with D possibly matching TRBD1 (5 bases). The V gene lost 2 bases and the J gene lost 2 bases, with 13 bases spanning the gap. This CDR3 spans 15 amino acids. Germline values: CDR1 MNHEY, CDR2 SVGAGI. Here the CDR3 reads CASSYVGQGTYEQYF. The CDR3 bases are TGTGCCAGCAGTTACGTTGGGCAGGGAACCTACGAGCAGTACTTC.

The chain employs TRBV30 and TRBJ2-1; 11 nucleotides match TRBD2. The CDR3 spans 16 residues. CDR1 and CDR2 (germline): GTSNPN, SVGIG (reference sequence). J lost 2 bases, V lost 3 bases, and 6 bases had no gene match. The CDR3 DNA is TGTGCCTGGAGCGCTAGCGGGGGGATTCCCTACAATGAGCAGTTCTTC. Protein product: CAWSASGGIPYNEQFF.

V is TRBV11-2 and J is TRBJ1-1; TRBD1 is a possible D gene (5 bases). The CDR3 has 14 amino acids. From germline, CDR1 is SGHAT and CDR2 FQNNGV. Deletions cut 3 bases from V and 5 bases from J, with 13 bases between. The CDR3 nucleotides are TGTGCCAGCAGCTTCGCGGGGCTGGGGACTGAAGCTTTCTTT. Amino acids: CASSFAGLGTEAFF.

V gene TRBV4-1 combines with J gene TRBJ1-5, with a tentative D call TRBD1 (5 bases). The V gene lost 1 base and the J gene lost 2 bases, with 15 bases spanning the gap. Germline values: CDR1 MGHRA, CDR2 YSYEKL. The CDR3 sequence is 17 residues long. The DNA of the CDR3 is TGCGCCAGCAGCCAAGGTATAACAGTAGGGGGCAATCAGCCCCAGCATTTT. It codes for CASSQGITVGGNQPQHF.

The chain carries TRBV4-3 and TRBJ1-2, with 8 bases identical to TRBD1. The J segment lost 8 bases and the V segment lost 0 bases, leaving 5 bases of the junction unmatched. CDR3 length equals 14 residues. In germline, CDR1 is LGHNA, CDR2 YSLEER. In DNA, the CDR3 is TGCGCCAGCAGCCAAGATCAACAGGGGGAAGGCTACACCTTC. Translating gives CASSQDQQGEGYTF.

The chain carries TRBV5-1 and TRBJ1-4, with 7 nucleotides matching TRBD1. Germline lookup yields CDR1 SGHRS and CDR2 YFSETQ. J gave up 3 bases and V 2 bases, and 4 bases lay outside the gene matches. CDR3 length: 15 amino acids. The CDR3 nucleotides read TGCGCCAGCAGCTTCCAGGGGGACTCTAATGAAAAACTGTTTTTT. Residues: CASSFQGDSNEKLFF.

This sequence joins TRBV2 and TRBJ2-3; D not resolved. The CDR3 runs to 12 residues. V lost 3 bases, J lost 2 bases, and 3 bases lay in between. Germline-derived CDR1 and CDR2 are SNHLY and FYNNEI. The CDR3 spells CASSDNTDTQYF. DNA for the CDR3: TGTGCCAGCAGTGACAACACAGATACGCAGTATTTT.

This chain uses TRBV7-6 with TRBJ1-5; the D gene is possibly TRBD1 (5 bases). CDR1 SGHVS and CDR2 FNYEAQ come from the germline V gene. This CDR3 is built from 15 residues. V was shortened by 0 bases and J by 0 bases, with 6 bases between the two germline ends. The CDR3 DNA is TGTGCCAGCAGCTTAGCGCAGGGTAGCAATCAGCCCCAGCATTTT. Residues: CASSLAQGSNQPQHF.

The V call is TRBV4-3, the J call TRBJ2-1; 11 nucleotides align to TRBD2. Unmatched junction bases numbered 5, after V lost 1 base and J lost 0 bases. The CDR3 sequence is 18 residues long. Germline CDR1 LGHNA, CDR2 YSLEER. The CDR3 loop is CASSQGLLAGDSYNEQFF. CDR3 sequence (DNA): TGCGCCAGCAGCCAAGGACTACTAGCGGGGGACTCCTACAATGAGCAGTTCTTC.

V gene TRBV18 combines with J gene TRBJ2-1, with TRBD2 identical over 9 bases. The CDR3 contains 15 residues. J lost 4 bases, V lost 3 bases, and 4 bases had no gene match. From germline, CDR1 is KGHSH and CDR2 LQKENI. This CDR3 reads CASSPTGLAYNEQFF. The CDR3 DNA reads as TGTGCCAGCTCACCTACGGGACTAGCTTACAATGAGCAGTTCTTC.

The chain recombines TRBV19 with TRBJ1-5; a possible D gene is TRBD1 (5 bases). The V end lost 7 bases, the J end lost 3 bases, and 19 bases lay between the germline ends. CDR3 length equals 16 residues. Germline CDR1 and CDR2: LNHDA and SQIVND (reference sequence). In DNA form, the CDR3 reads TGTGCCAGTACACCCTCCGGCAGGGCAAACAATCAGCCCCAGCATTTT. Translated, it gives CASTPSGRANNQPQHF.

The genes are TRBV7-9 and TRBJ1-2; D is possibly TRBD1 (6 bases). Germline CDR1 is SEHNR and CDR2 is FQNEAQ (reference sequence). This CDR3 comprises 13 residues. The ends were cut back, 2 bases at V and 4 bases at J, with 8 bases in the middle. The CDR3 DNA reads as TGTGCCAGCAGCTTAACGGACAGCTATGGCTACACCTTC. It is translated as CASSLTDSYGYTF.

The V and J genes are TRBV9 and TRBJ2-7; D is perhaps TRBD2 (7 bases). Germline V gene lookup returns CDR1 SGDLS and CDR2 YYNGEE. V was cut by 4 bases and J by 7 bases, with 18 bases left in between. This CDR3 has 14 residues. The CDR3 is CASSPGGWRSEQYF. The CDR3 DNA sequence: TGTGCCAGCAGCCCGGGGGGCTGGAGATCGGAGCAGTACTTC. The variable domain in full, with the rest retrieved from reference TRBV9 and TRBJ2-7, is DSGVTQTPKHLITATGQRVTLRCSPRSGDLSVYWYQQSLDQGLQFLIQYYNGEERAKGNILERFSAQQFPDLHSELNLSSLELGDSALYFCASSPGGWRSEQYFGPGTRLTVT.

The chain joins TRBV10-1 to TRBJ2-2, with D perhaps matching TRBD2 (7 bases). The CDR3 runs 14 residues. Germline CDR1 is WNHNN and CDR2 is SYGVQD (reference sequence). The V end lost 3 bases, the J end lost 6 bases, and 11 bases lay between the germline ends. CDR3 DNA sequence: TGCGCCAGCAGTGATCGGGGGGCCGCCGGGGAGCTGTTTTTT. It codes for CASSDRGAAGELFF.

The V and J genes are TRBV4-2 and TRBJ2-4, with 13 bases aligning to TRBD2. Trimming removed 1 base from V and 9 bases from J; junction bases left unmatched: 9. From germline, CDR1 is LGHNA and CDR2 YNFKEQ. The CDR3 runs to 17 residues. CDR3 DNA sequence: TGTGCCAGCAGCCAAGGGAATCCCGGACTAGCGGGGGTCATTCAGTACTTC. It translates to CASSQGNPGLAGVIQYF.

This chain joins TRBV11-3 and TRBJ2-2; weak D call: TRBD1 (6 bases). V lost 4 bases, J lost 7 bases, and 10 bases lay in between. Germline values: CDR1 SGHNT, CDR2 YENEEA. The CDR3 has 13 amino acids. CDR3 DNA: TGTGCCAGCAGCTGGGGGCCGGGCGGGGAGCTGTTTTTT. Encoded protein: CASSWGPGGELFF.

This rearrangement joins TRBV19 to TRBJ2-7; 10 positions match TRBD1. V was pared by 7 bases and J by 2 bases, with 5 bases of the junction left unmatched. Germline V lookup: CDR1 LNHDA, CDR2 SQIVND (reference sequence). CDR3 length: 14 residues. The CDR3 DNA is TGTGCCAGTACTCCCGGGACAGGGGCCTACGAGCAGTACTTC. This sequence encodes CASTPGTGAYEQYF. Full variable domain (missing parts from reference TRBV19 and TRBJ2-7): DGGITQSPKYLFRKEGQNVTLSCEQNLNHDAMYWYRQDPGQGLRLIYYSQIVNDFQKGDIAEGYSVSREKKESFPLTVTSAQKNPTAFYLCASTPGTGAYEQYFGPGTRLTVT.

This sequence joins TRBV5-1 and TRBJ1-2; 12 bases fit TRBD1. The J segment lost 6 bases and the V segment lost 4 bases, leaving 4 bases of the junction unmatched. The CDR3 is 14 amino acids. Germline lookup yields CDR1 SGHRS and CDR2 YFSETQ. The CDR3 here is CASSQGTGGNGYTF. In DNA form, the CDR3 reads TGCGCCAGCAGCCAGGGGACAGGGGGCAATGGCTACACCTTC. Drawing the rest from reference TRBV5-1 and TRBJ1-2, the complete variable domain is KAGVTQTPRYLIKTRGQQVTLSCSPISGHRSVSWYQQTPGQGLQFLFEYFSETQRNKGNFPGRFSGRQFSNSRSEMNVSTLELGDSALYLCASSQGTGGNGYTFGSGTRLTVV.

This clone was seen more than once but under ten times. This sequence joins TRBV4-1 and TRBJ2-2; 8 positions match TRBD2. Germline CDR1 reads MGHRA; CDR2 reads YSYEKL. The length of the CDR3 is 16 residues. V lost 0 bases, J lost 4 bases, and 4 bases stayed unmatched. In DNA form, the CDR3 reads TGCGCCAGCAGCCAAGAAGCGGGGGCGATCACCGGGGAGCTGTTTTTT. Translation gives CASSQEAGAITGELFF.

The gene calls are TRBV11-2 and TRBJ1-5; D is uncertain. This CDR3 spans 13 amino acids. With 4 bases removed from V and 9 bases from J, the gap between germline ends came to 13 bases. Germline loops: CDR1 SGHAT, CDR2 FQNNGV. CDR3 in amino acids: CASSSRGGAPQHF. The CDR3 nucleotides read TGTGCCAGCAGCTCACGAGGCGGCGCGCCCCAGCATTTT.

The chain has TRBV6-5 and TRBJ1-3; a possible D gene is TRBD1 (5 bases). This CDR3 has 15 amino acids. The germline V gene has CDR1 MNHEY and CDR2 SVGAGI. V was clipped by 7 bases and J by 2 bases, with 15 bases between them. The CDR3 here is CASKKSREAGNTIYF. The DNA of the CDR3 is TGTGCCAGCAAAAAATCCAGGGAGGCTGGAAACACCATATATTTT.

The chain joins TRBV7-9 to TRBJ1-1; D perhaps matches TRBD1 (5 bases). The CDR3 loop spans 15 amino acids. The V gene's germline CDR1 is SEHNR and CDR2 FQNEAQ (reference sequence). With 2 bases removed from V and 1 base from J, the gap between germline ends came to 11 bases. CDR3 protein: CASSLPRVPNTEAFF. CDR3 nucleotides: TGTGCCAGCAGCTTACCCAGGGTACCGAACACTGAAGCTTTCTTT. Using reference TRBV7-9 and TRBJ1-1 for the parts outside the CDR3, the full variable domain is DTGVSQNPRHKITKRGQNVTFRCDPISEHNRLYWYRQTLGQGPEFLTYFQNEAQLEKSRLLSDRFSAERPKGSFSTLEIQRTEQGDSAMYLCASSLPRVPNTEAFFGQGTRLTVV.

This rearrangement joins TRBV28 to TRBJ2-3; 8 nucleotides line up with TRBD2. The CDR3 loop spans 14 amino acids. Germline lookup yields CDR1 MDHEN and CDR2 SYDVKM. The V and J ends lost 7 bases and 5 bases, in that order; junction bases with no gene match: 8. The CDR3 sequence is CASKNGGAGDTQYF. The CDR3 bases are TGTGCCAGCAAAAACGGGGGGGCAGGAGATACGCAGTATTTT. Looking up the rest from reference TRBV28 and TRBJ2-3 gives the full variable domain: DVKVTQSSRYLVKRTGEKVFLECVQDMDHENMFWYRQDPGLGLRLIYFSYDVKMKEKGDIPEGYSVSREKKERFSLILESASTNQTSMYLCASKNGGAGDTQYFGPGTRLTVL.

The V call is TRBV7-8, the J call TRBJ1-4, with D hard to call. The CDR3 extends over 15 amino acids. Germline CDR1 reads SGHVS; CDR2 reads FQNEAQ. Trimming removed 1 base from V and 4 bases from J, with 10 bases in between. The CDR3: CASSLGAGNNEKLFF. DNA for the CDR3: TGTGCCAGCAGCTTAGGGGCGGGAAATAATGAAAAACTGTTTTTT.

The rearrangement joins TRBV19 to TRBJ1-5; possible D gene TRBD1, 5 bases. Per the germline V gene, CDR1 is LNHDA and CDR2 is SQIVND (reference sequence). V dropped 1 base and J dropped 3 bases, with 10 bases sitting between them. There are 15 residues in the CDR3. The CDR3 region has the DNA TGTGCCAGTAGTATAGGGCAGGGCACCAATCAGCCCCAGCATTTT. Translating gives CASSIGQGTNQPQHF.

V and J are TRBV5-1 and TRBJ2-3; D uncertain. CDR1 and CDR2 (germline): SGHRS, YFSETQ. This CDR3 contains 15 residues. V was pared by 0 bases and J by 4 bases, with 12 bases between. The CDR3 region has the DNA TGCGCCAGCAGCTTGGATGGAACCCGGGCAGATACGCAGTATTTT. Its translation is CASSLDGTRADTQYF.